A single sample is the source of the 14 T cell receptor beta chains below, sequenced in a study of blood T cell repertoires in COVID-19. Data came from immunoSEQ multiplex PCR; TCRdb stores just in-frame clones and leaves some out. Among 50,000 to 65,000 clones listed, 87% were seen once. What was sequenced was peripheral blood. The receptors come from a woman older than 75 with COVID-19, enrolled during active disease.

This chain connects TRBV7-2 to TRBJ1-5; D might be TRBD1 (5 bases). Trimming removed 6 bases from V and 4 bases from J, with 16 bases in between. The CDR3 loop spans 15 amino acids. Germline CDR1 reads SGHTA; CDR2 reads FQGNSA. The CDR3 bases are TGTGCCAGCAGTTTTGAAGGGGCGAGAAATCAGCCCCAGCATTTT. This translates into CASSFEGARNQPQHF.

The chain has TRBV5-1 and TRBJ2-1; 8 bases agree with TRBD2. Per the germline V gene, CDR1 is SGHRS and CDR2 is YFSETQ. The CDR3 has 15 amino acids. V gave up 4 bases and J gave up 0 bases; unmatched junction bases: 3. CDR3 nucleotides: TGCGCCAGCAGCGTAGCGGGGAGCTCCTACAATGAGCAGTTCTTC. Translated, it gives CASSVAGSSYNEQFF.

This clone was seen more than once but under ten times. The CDR3 nucleotides read TGTGCCAGCAGTCCCGCCCTCGCGGGGATCACCGGGGAGCTGTTTTTT. Protein product: CASSPALAGITGELFF. This rearrangement joins TRBV14 to TRBJ2-2; possible D gene TRBD2, 6 bases. CDR3 length: 16 residues. Trimming shortened V by 6 bases and J by 4 bases, and 18 bases separated the two germline ends. Germline CDR1 SGHDN, CDR2 FVKESK.

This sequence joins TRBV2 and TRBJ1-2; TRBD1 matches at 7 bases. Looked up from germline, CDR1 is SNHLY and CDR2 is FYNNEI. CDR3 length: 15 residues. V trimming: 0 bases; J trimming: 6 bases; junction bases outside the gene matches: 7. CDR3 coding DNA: TGTGCCAGCAGTGAAGCGGGTACAGGGGCCCATGGCTACACCTTC. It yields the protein CASSEAGTGAHGYTF.

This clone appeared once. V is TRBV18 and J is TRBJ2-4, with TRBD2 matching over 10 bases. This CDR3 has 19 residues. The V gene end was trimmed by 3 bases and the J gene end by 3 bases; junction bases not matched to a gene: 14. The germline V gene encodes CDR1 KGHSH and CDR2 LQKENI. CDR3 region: CASSPLWSGGAVDKNIQYF. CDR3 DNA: TGTGCCAGCTCACCCCTTTGGAGCGGGGGGGCCGTCGACAAAAACATTCAGTACTTC. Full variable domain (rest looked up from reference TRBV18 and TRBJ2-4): NAGVMQNPRHLVRRRGQEARLRCSPMKGHSHVYWYRQLPEEGLKFMVYLQKENIIDESGMPKERFSAEFPKEGPSILRIQQVVRGDSAAYFCASSPLWSGGAVDKNIQYFGAGTRLSVL.

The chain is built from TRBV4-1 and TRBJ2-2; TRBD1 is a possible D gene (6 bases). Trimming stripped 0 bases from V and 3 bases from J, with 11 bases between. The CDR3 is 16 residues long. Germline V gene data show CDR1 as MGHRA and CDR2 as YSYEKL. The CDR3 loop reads CASSQDGQGYTGELFF. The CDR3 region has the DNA TGCGCCAGCAGCCAAGATGGGCAGGGGTACACCGGGGAGCTGTTTTTT.

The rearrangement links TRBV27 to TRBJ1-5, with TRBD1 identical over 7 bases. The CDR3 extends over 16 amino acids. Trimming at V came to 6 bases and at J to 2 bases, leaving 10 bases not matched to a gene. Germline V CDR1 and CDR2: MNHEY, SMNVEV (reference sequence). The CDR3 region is CASSRMTGFGNQPQHF. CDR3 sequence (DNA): TGTGCCAGCAGCCGGATGACAGGGTTTGGCAATCAGCCCCAGCATTTT.

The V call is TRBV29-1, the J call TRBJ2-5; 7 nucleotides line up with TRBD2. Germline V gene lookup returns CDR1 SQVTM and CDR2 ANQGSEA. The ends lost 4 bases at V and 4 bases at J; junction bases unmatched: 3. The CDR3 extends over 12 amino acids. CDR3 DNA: TGCAGCGTTGGGGGGGGAGGAGAGACCCAGTACTTC. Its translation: CSVGGGGETQYF.

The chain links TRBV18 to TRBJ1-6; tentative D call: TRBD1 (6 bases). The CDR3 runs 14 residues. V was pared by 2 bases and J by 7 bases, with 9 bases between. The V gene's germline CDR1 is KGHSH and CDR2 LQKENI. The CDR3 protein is CASSPKGTNSPLHF. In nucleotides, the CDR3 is TGTGCCAGCTCACCAAAGGGGACAAATTCACCCCTCCACTTT.

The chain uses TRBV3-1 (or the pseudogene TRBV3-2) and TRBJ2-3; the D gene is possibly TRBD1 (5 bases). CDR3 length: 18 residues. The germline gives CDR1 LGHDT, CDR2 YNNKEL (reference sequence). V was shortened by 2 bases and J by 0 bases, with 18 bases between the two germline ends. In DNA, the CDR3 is TGTGCCAGCAGCCAATTCGCGAAGGCAGGGCTTAGCACAGATACGCAGTATTTT. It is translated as CASSQFAKAGLSTDTQYF.

CDR3 in DNA: TGTGCCAGCAGCTTAAGGGGGCAAAGCGGGGAGCTGTTTTTT. It yields the protein CASSLRGQSGELFF. This chain joins TRBV7-9 and TRBJ2-2; 7 bases line up with TRBD1. CDR1 is SEHNR, CDR2 FQNEAQ, per germline (reference sequence). The ends lost 2 bases at V and 7 bases at J; junction bases unmatched: 4. The CDR3 has 14 residues. Complete variable domain (other parts from reference TRBV7-9 and TRBJ2-2): DTGVSQNPRHKITKRGQNVTFRCDPISEHNRLYWYRQTLGQGPEFLTYFQNEAQLEKSRLLSDRFSAERPKGSFSTLEIQRTEQGDSAMYLCASSLRGQSGELFFGEGSRLTVL.

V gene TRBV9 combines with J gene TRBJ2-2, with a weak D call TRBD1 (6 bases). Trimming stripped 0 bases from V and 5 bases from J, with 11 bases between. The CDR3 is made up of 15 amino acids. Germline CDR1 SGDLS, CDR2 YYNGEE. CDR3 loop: CASSVGGTITGELFF. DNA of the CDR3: TGTGCCAGCAGCGTAGGAGGGACAATTACCGGGGAGCTGTTTTTT.

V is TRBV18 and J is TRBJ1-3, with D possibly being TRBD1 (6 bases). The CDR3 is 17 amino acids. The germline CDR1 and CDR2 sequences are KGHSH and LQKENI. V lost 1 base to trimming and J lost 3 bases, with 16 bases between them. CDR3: CASSPLTGQQDGNTIYF. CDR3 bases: TGTGCCAGCTCACCACTTACAGGACAGCAGGATGGAAACACCATATATTTT. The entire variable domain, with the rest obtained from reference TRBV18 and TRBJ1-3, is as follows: NAGVMQNPRHLVRRRGQEARLRCSPMKGHSHVYWYRQLPEEGLKFMVYLQKENIIDESGMPKERFSAEFPKEGPSILRIQQVVRGDSAAYFCASSPLTGQQDGNTIYFGEGSWLTVV.

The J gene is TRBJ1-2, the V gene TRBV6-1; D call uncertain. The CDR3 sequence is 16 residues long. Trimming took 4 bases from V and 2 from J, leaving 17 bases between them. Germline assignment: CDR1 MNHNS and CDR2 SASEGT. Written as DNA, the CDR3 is TGTGCCAGCAGTGCCTCAGACAAACTGCTCAACTATGGCTACACCTTC. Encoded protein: CASSASDKLLNYGYTF.